Sequencing of this TCR beta chain was carried out in a study of response to subunit inactivated influenza vaccine. TCRdb re-called the RT-PCR reads through MiXCR, storing one row per CDR3 protein. The sample consists of hundreds of thousands of distinct CDR3 sequences, about 18% of them appearing once. Points on this clonotype: Its antigen is currently unknown.

Study findings and constraints: Authors suggested that a seasonal influenza vaccination recruits few new T cells each time.

Per the germline V gene, CDR1 is SNHLY and CDR2 is FYNNEI. The CDR3 has 14 amino acids. V gave up 7 bases and J gave up 4 bases, with 17 bases separating them. The V call is TRBV2, the J call TRBJ2-7; the D is unclear. The TCR sequence derives from a man aged 50 or older who received an inactivated influenza vaccine. This specimen was PBMCs from blood, taken 5 to 6 days after vaccination. The DNA for the CDR3 is TGTGCCAGCACTCCAAGAAGCTACAATTACGAGCAGTACTTC. This gives the protein CASTPRSYNYEQYF. Looking up the rest from reference TRBV2 and TRBJ2-7 gives the full variable domain: EPEVTQTPSHQVTQMGQEVILRCVPISNHLYFYWYRQILGQKVEFLVSFYNNEISEKSEIFDDQFSVERPDGSNFTLKIRSTKLEDSAMYFCASTPRSYNYEQYFGPGTRLTVT.